The rows below give T cell receptor beta chains drawn from one sample of a study of CD8 T cells in Susac syndrome. TCRdb independently ran MiXCR on the immunoSEQ multiplex PCR reads; one entry per CDR3 protein. The sample lists 130,000 or so distinct CDR3 sequences; over 75% were seen once. The sample consisted of CD8+ T cells from PBMCs. The receptors here all came from a human donor with multiple sclerosis. Both conserved end residues are part of each CDR3. D genes are given only for firm matches. Size tells how often a clone was seen (once, few, many) or the class of an expanded clone, and some rows leave it out.

TRBJ2-7	-	15	-	TRBV28	TGTGCCAGCAGTTTGGGTACAGTACGGTACTACGAGCAGTACTTC	CASSLGTVRYYEQYF
TRBJ2-1	-	15	TRBD2	TRBV5-4	TGTGCCAGCAGAGGTGACGGGAGGTCCTACAATGAGCAGTTCTTC	CASRGDGRSYNEQFF
TRBJ1-5	-	14	-	TRBV19	TGTGCCAGTAGGGGGTTGGGCTATCATCAGCCCCAGCATTTT	CASRGLGYHQPQHF
TRBJ2-7	-	15	-	TRBV7-9	TGTGCCAGCAGCCCCCGGGACATATTATTCTACGAGCAGTACTTC	CASSPRDILFYEQYF
TRBJ1-6	-	12	-	TRBV19	TGTGCCAGTAGTAAGGGGAATTCACCCCTCCACTTT	CASSKGNSPLHF
TRBJ2-5	-	12	-	TRBV2	TGTGCCAGCAGTGATAGTTGGGAGACCCAGTACTTC	CASSDSWETQYF
TRBJ1-5	-	14	-	TRBV6-2/TRBV6-3	TGTGCCAGCAGTTACGGAGTGGGGGATCAGCCCCAGCATTTT	CASSYGVGDQPQHF
TRBJ2-1	-	13	-	TRBV24-1	TGTGCCACCAGTTGGGGGAGATTTGGTGAGCAGTTCTTC	CATSWGRFGEQFF
TRBJ2-5	-	16	-	TRBV7-9	TGTGCCAGCAGCTTTTCCTTTTCGGAGGGAAGGGAGACCCAGTACTTC	CASSFSFSEGRETQYF
TRBJ2-1	-	17	-	TRBV6-2/TRBV6-3	TGTGCCAGCAGTTACTCCCAAACTAGCCGAACTTACAATGAGCAGTTCTTC	CASSYSQTSRTYNEQFF
TRBJ2-2	-	13	-	TRBV5-6	TGTGCCAGCAGCTTGGAGGAGCCAGGGGTGATGTTTTTT	CASSLEEPGVMFF
TRBJ1-6	-	16	-	TRBV7-6	TGTGCCAGCACCGCCATAGGGTCTGGGGATAATTCACCCCTCCACTTT	CASTAIGSGDNSPLHF
TRBJ1-2	once	15	TRBD1	TRBV7-9	TGTGCCAGCAGCTCAGGGACAGGGGATAACTATGGCTACACCTTC	CASSSGTGDNYGYTF
TRBJ2-1	few	16	TRBD1	TRBV27	TGTGCCAGTTCGGACAGGGGGTTTAATTTGGACAATGAGCAGTTCTTC	CASSDRGFNLDNEQFF
TRBJ2-5	few	16	TRBD1	TRBV4-1	TGCGCCAGCAGCCAAGATCCGGCAACAGGGGAAGAGACCCAGTACTTC	CASSQDPATGEETQYF
TRBJ1-2	-	14	-	TRBV5-1	TGCGCCAGCAGCTTGCAGAGAAAGGGCGATGGCCACACCTTC	CASSLQRKGDGHTF
TRBJ1-3	-	12	-	TRBV19	TGTGCCAGTAACTACGGTGGAAACACCATATATTTT	CASNYGGNTIYF
TRBJ1-2	-	14	TRBD1	TRBV27	TGTGCCAGCAGTTTATCGGGACAGTACTATGGCTACACCTTC	CASSLSGQYYGYTF
TRBJ2-1	-	14	-	TRBV7-9	TGTGCCAGCAGCCTAATGAGCTCCTACAATGAGCAGTTCTTC	CASSLMSSYNEQFF
TRBJ2-2	-	15	-	TRBV4-2	TGTGCCAGCAGCCAAGATGGGACATTCAGCGGGGAGCTGTTTTTT	CASSQDGTFSGELFF
TRBJ2-1	-	17	TRBD2	TRBV29-1	TGCAGCGCCCACCCCGGACTAGCCGTAGACTCCTACAATGAGCAGTTCTTC	CSAHPGLAVDSYNEQFF
TRBJ1-1	-	17	TRBD1	TRBV6-1	TGTGCCAGCAGTAAACGGGACAGGGGCGTTAGGAACACTGAAGCTTTCTTT	CASSKRDRGVRNTEAFF
TRBJ1-1	-	16	-	TRBV25-1	TGTGCCAGCAGTGATCCCGGGGGCGACTCCGGCGCTGAAGCTTTCTTT	CASSDPGGDSGAEAFF
TRBJ1-2	-	11	-	TRBV12-3/TRBV12-4	TGTGCCAGCAGTCCCCGCGGTTGGTACACCTTC	CASSPRGWYTF
TRBJ2-2	-	15	TRBD1	TRBV6-6	TGTGCCAGCAGTCAATTCGGGACAGGCTACGGGGAGCTGTTTTTT	CASSQFGTGYGELFF
TRBJ2-1	-	15	-	TRBV13	TGTGCCAGTCGGCGTGGGGAGAGCTCCTACAATGAGCAGTTCTTC	CASRRGESSYNEQFF
TRBJ1-2	-	13	-	TRBV20-1	TGCAGTGCTAGACCTAGGGCCTCTTATGGCTACACCTTC	CSARPRASYGYTF
TRBJ1-1	-	12	-	TRBV20-1	TGCAGTGTAAACGGGCCGAACACTGAAGCTTTCTTT	CSVNGPNTEAFF
TRBJ2-3	-	16	-	TRBV12-5	TGTGCTAGTGGTCCGCCTCCGACAGTCCCACGGGATACGCAGTATTTT	CASGPPPTVPRDTQYF
TRBJ2-1	-	13	-	TRBV3-1	TGTGCCAGCAGCCGCCGACAGATCGATGAGCAGTTCTTC	CASSRRQIDEQFF
TRBJ2-1	-	12	-	TRBV5-1	TGCGCCACTCGGGACGTAAACAATGAGCAGTTCTTC	CATRDVNNEQFF
TRBJ1-2	-	17	-	TRBV29-1	TGCAGCGCCAGGAAACCGGCTGGTTCCGAAGGGGACTATGGCTACACCTTC	CSARKPAGSEGDYGYTF
TRBJ1-1	few	11	-	TRBV6-2/TRBV6-3	TGTGCCAGCAGTTCCGGGAAAGAAGCTTTCTTT	CASSSGKEAFF
TRBJ1-1	-	16	-	TRBV7-9	TGTGCCAGCAGCTTCCGGTCGCCCAGGGGCTACACTGAAGCTTTCTTT	CASSFRSPRGYTEAFF
TRBJ1-2	-	15	-	TRBV29-1	TGCAGCGTTGAAGATAGGACTCTCACCATCTATGGCTACACCTTC	CSVEDRTLTIYGYTF
TRBJ2-5	-	15	-	TRBV18	TGTGCCAGCTCACCCCCCCGTGGAAGAGAAGAGACCCAGTACTTC	CASSPPRGREETQYF
TRBJ1-1	-	12	-	TRBV7-9	TGTGCCAGCAGCTCCCTTGAGGGTTCGGCTTTCTTT	CASSSLEGSAFF
TRBJ2-7	once	15	-	TRBV7-9	TGTGCCAGCAGCGACCCCGGCAGTCTCTCCTACGAGCAGTACTTC	CASSDPGSLSYEQYF
TRBJ2-1	-	15	-	TRBV20-1	TGCAGTGCCCGGATCGAGGGATCTACCTACAATGAGCAGTTCTTC	CSARIEGSTYNEQFF
TRBJ1-1	few	12	-	TRBV19	TGTGCCAGTAGTCGGGAGAACACTGAAGCTTTCTTT	CASSRENTEAFF
TRBJ2-1	-	16	-	TRBV11-2	TGTGCCAGCAGCTTATCCAACAGCGGGCCATACAATGAGCAGTTCTTC	CASSLSNSGPYNEQFF
TRBJ1-6	-	15	-	TRBV12-3/TRBV12-4	TGTGCCAGCAGAGGAACAGGGACCTATAATTCACCCCTCCACTTT	CASRGTGTYNSPLHF
TRBJ2-2	-	18	TRBD2	TRBV7-9	TGTGCCAGCAGCGGACTAGCGGGAGTTCATGAGAACACCGGGGAGCTGTTTTTT	CASSGLAGVHENTGELFF
TRBJ1-5	-	13	-	TRBV19	TGTGCCAGTAGTCCGGACTGGGGTCAGCCCCAGCATTTT	CASSPDWGQPQHF
TRBJ2-1	-	15	TRBD1	TRBV5-5	TGTGCCAGCAGCTTGGGCAGGGGGACCTACAATGAGCAGTTCTTC	CASSLGRGTYNEQFF
TRBJ2-1	few	13	-	TRBV6-1	TGTGCCATCAGTGAAATCGATTACAATGAGCAGTTCTTC	CAISEIDYNEQFF
TRBJ1-5	-	15	-	TRBV7-6	TGTGCCAGCAACGACCGGGGCTGTGACAATCAGCCCCAGCATTTT	CASNDRGCDNQPQHF
TRBJ2-3	-	13	-	TRBV5-1	TGCGCCAGCAGCCTCACTCGCTCAGATACGCAGTATTTT	CASSLTRSDTQYF
TRBJ1-5	-	12	-	TRBV12-3/TRBV12-4	TGTGCCAGTGGGGGACCGGATCAGCCCCAGCATTTT	CASGGPDQPQHF
TRBJ1-2	-	14	-	TRBV7-9	TGTGCCAGCAGCTTAACAGGGCTCCCCTTTGGCTACACCTTC	CASSLTGLPFGYTF
TRBJ2-1	-	16	-	TRBV10-3	TGTGCCATCAGTGACACTACCGGGCCCGAATACAATGAGCAGTTCTTC	CAISDTTGPEYNEQFF
TRBJ2-3	-	17	TRBD2	TRBV7-8	TGTGCCAGCAGCTTAGCTCAAGGAGCGGGGGTCACAGATACGCAGTATTTT	CASSLAQGAGVTDTQYF
TRBJ2-1	-	15	TRBD2	TRBV24-1	TGTGCCACCAGTGATTTAGCTAGCGGGGCGAATGAGCAGTTCTTC	CATSDLASGANEQFF
TRBJ2-1	-	14	-	TRBV27	TGTGCCAGCTCTAGGAGAAGCTCCTACAATGAGCAGTTCTTC	CASSRRSSYNEQFF
TRBJ1-1	-	13	-	TRBV29-1	TGCAGCTCCCTCCTGGGGGGGAACACTGAAGCTTTCTTT	CSSLLGGNTEAFF
TRBJ2-3	-	15	-	TRBV12-3/TRBV12-4	TGTGCCAGCAGTATTAGGGCCCCTGGTCCAGATACGCAGTATTTT	CASSIRAPGPDTQYF
TRBJ2-2	-	13	-	TRBV30	TGTGCCTGGCGAAGGTGGAGTACCGGGGAGCTGTTTTTT	CAWRRWSTGELFF